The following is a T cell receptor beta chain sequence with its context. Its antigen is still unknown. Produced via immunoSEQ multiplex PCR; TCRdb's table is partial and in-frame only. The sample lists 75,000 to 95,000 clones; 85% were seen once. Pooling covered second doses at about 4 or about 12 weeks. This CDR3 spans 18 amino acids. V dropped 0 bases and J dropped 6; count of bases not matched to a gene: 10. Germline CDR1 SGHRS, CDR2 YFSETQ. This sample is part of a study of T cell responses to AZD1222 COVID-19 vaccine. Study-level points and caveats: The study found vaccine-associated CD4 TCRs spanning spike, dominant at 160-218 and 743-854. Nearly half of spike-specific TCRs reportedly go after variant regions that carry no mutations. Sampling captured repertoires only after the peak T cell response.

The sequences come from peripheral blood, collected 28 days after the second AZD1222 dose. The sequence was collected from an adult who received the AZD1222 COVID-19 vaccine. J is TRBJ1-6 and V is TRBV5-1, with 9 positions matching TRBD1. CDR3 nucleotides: TGCGCCAGCAGCTTGGCCGACAGGGGGTCTACCGCTAATTCACCCCTCCACTTT. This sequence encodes CASSLADRGSTANSPLHF.